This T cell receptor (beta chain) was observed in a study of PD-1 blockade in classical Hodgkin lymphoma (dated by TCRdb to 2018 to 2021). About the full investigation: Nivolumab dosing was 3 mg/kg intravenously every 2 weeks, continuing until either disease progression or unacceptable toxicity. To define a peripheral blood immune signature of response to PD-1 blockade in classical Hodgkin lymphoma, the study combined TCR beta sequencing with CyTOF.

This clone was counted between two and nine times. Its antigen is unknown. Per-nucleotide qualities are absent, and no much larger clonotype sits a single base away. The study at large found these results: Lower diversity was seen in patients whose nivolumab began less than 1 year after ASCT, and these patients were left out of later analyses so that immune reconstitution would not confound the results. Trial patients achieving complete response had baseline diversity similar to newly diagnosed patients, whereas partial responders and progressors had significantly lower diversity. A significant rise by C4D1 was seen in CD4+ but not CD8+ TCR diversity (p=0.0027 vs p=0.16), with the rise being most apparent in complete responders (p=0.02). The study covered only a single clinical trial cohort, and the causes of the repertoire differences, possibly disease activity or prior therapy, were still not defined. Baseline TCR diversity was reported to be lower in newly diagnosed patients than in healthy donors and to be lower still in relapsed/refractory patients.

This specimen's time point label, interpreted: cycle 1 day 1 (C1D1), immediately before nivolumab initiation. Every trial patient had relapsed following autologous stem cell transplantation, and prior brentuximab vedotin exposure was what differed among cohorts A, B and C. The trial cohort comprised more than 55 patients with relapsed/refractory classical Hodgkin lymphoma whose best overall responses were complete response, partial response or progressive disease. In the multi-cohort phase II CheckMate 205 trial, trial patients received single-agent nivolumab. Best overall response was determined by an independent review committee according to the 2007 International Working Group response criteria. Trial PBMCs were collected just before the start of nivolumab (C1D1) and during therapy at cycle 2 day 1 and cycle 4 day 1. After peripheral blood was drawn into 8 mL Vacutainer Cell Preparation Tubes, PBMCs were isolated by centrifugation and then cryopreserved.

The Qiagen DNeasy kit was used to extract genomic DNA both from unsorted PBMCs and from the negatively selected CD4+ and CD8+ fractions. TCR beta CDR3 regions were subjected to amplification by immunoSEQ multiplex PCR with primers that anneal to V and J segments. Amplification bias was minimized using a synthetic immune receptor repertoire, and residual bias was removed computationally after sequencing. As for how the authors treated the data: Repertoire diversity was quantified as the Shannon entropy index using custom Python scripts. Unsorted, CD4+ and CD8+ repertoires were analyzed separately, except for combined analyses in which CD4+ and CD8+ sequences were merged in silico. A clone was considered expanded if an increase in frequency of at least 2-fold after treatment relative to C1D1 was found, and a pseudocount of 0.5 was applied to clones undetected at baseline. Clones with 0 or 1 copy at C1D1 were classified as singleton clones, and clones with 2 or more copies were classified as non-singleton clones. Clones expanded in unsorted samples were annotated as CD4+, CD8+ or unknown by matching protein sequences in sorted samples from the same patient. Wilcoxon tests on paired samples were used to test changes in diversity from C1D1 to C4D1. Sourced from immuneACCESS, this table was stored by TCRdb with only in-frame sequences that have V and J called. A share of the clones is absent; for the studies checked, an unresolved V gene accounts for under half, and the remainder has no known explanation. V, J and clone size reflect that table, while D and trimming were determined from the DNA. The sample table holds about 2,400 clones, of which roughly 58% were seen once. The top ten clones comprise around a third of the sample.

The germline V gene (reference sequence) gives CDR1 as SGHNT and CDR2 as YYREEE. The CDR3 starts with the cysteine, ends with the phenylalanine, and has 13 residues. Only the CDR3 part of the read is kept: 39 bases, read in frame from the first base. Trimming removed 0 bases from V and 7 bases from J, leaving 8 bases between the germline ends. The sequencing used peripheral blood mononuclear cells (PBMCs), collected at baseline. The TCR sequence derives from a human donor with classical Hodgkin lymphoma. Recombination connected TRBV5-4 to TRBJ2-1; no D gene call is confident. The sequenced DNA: TGTGCCAGCAGCTTGGCGGCGTCAAATGAGCAGTTCTTC. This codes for CASSLAASNEQFF.